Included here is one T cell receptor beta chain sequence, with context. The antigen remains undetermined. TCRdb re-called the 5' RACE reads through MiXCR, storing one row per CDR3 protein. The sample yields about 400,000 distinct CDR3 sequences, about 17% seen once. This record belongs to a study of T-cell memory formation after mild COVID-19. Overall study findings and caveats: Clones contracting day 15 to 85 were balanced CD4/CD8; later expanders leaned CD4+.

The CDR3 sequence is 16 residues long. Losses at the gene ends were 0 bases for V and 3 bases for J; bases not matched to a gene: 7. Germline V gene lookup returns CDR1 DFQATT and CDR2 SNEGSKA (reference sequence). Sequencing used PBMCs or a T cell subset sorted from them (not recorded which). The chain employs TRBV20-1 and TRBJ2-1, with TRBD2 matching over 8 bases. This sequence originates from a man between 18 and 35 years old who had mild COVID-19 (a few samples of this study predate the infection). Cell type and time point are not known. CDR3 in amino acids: CSARDPTAGGYNEQFF. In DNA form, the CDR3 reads TGCAGTGCTAGAGATCCAACGGCGGGGGGCTACAATGAGCAGTTCTTC.